This TCR beta chain came from a study of cytomegalovirus exposure and HLA in healthy donors. This CDR3 has 15 amino acids. Germline lookup yields CDR1 SGDLS and CDR2 YYNGEE. The trim removed 0 bases at V and 1 base at J, leaving 1 base unmatched. The PCR contained 60 Vbeta and 13 Jbeta primers. Libraries were prepared by immunoSEQ multiplex PCR; TCRdb keeps only in-frame clonotypes and omits some of them. The data contain approximately 160,000 clones, about two thirds of them seen just once; the ten biggest clones take up 3.5% to 5.5%. Despite likely unrecorded immune exposures, the donors were nominally healthy at the time of sampling.

The chain joins TRBV9 to TRBJ2-3; 8 bases are shared with TRBD2. Sequenced input: PBMCs. The source is a woman between 18 and 29 years old in good health and CMV-seropositive. CDR3 sequence (DNA): TGTGCCAGCAGCGTAGTCGGGAGGGGCACAGATACGCAGTATTTT. Protein: CASSVVGRGTDTQYF.